A single sample gave rise to the 28 T cell receptor beta chains below, sequenced in a study of response to subunit inactivated influenza vaccine. TCRdb reprocessed the RT-PCR reads via MiXCR and lists one record per CDR3 protein. The sample contains 450,000 to 550,000 distinct CDR3 sequences, about 25% of which appear only once. The sequenced sample was CD4+ T cells sorted from PBMCs, obtained roughly 5 days after vaccination. The receptors stem from a man aged 45-65 years who received an inactivated influenza vaccine.

This chain connects TRBV3-1 to TRBJ2-3; D uncertain. The germline V and J ends were trimmed by 4 bases and 6 bases, with 11 bases remaining between them. CDR1 is LGHDT, CDR2 YNNKEL, per germline (reference sequence). The length of the CDR3 is 13 residues. The CDR3 loop is CASSRMSMDTQYF. Written as DNA, the CDR3 is TGTGCCAGCAGCCGTATGTCGATGGATACGCAGTATTTT.

This clonotype was detected a few times. This chain joins TRBV7-9 and TRBJ2-5; D is unclear. Germline V gene lookup returns CDR1 SEHNR and CDR2 FQNEAQ (reference sequence). V lost 4 bases to trimming and J lost 4 bases, with 4 bases between them. The CDR3 runs 11 residues. In DNA, the CDR3 is TGTGCCAGCAGCTCCCCAGAGACCCAGTACTTC. Translated: CASSSPETQYF.

The table lists this clonotype with a few counts. This chain links TRBV20-1 with TRBJ1-4; D possibly corresponds to TRBD1 (6 bases). CDR1 DFQATT and CDR2 SNEGSKA come from the germline V gene (reference sequence). V lost 3 bases, J lost 5 bases, and 10 bases lay in between. The CDR3 is 13 amino acids. The DNA for the CDR3 is TGCAGTGCTAGCTGGCAGGGGAATGAAAAACTGTTTTTT. This translates into CSASWQGNEKLFF.

There are a few counts of this clonotype. The V and J genes are TRBV6-1 and TRBJ2-4, with D perhaps being TRBD1 or TRBD2 (6 bases each). The germline V gene has CDR1 MNHNS and CDR2 SASEGT. V was trimmed by 3 bases and J by 1 base, leaving 16 bases between them. This CDR3 region has 17 residues. The CDR3 spells CASSDSLLGGAKNIQYF. CDR3 bases: TGTGCCAGCAGTGACAGCCTCCTGGGGGGCGCCAAAAACATTCAGTACTTC.

This sequence joins TRBV24-1 and TRBJ2-3, with D unclear. V was pared by 2 bases and J by 5 bases, with 7 bases between. The CDR3 spans 13 residues. CDR1 is KGHDR, CDR2 SFDVKD, per germline. The DNA for the CDR3 is TGTGCCACCAGTGATTGGGGTATAGATACGCAGTATTTT. Amino acids: CATSDWGIDTQYF.

This clonotype appeared a few times. The chain combines TRBV5-8 with TRBJ1-5, with TRBD1 matching over 10 bases. The germline CDR1 and CDR2 sequences are SGHTS and YDEGEE. The CDR3 sequence is 15 residues long. Unmatched junction bases numbered 7, after V lost 3 bases and J lost 7 bases. This CDR3 is CASSSQGTGVQPQHF. Here the CDR3 DNA reads TGTGCCAGCAGCTCGCAAGGGACAGGGGTCCAGCCCCAGCATTTT. Full variable domain (outside the CDR3, taken from reference TRBV5-8 and TRBJ1-5): EAGVTQSPTHLIKTRGQQATLRCSPISGHTSVYWYQQALGLGLQFLLWYDEGEERNRGNFPPRFSGRQFPNYSSELNVNALELEDSALYLCASSSQGTGVQPQHFGDGTRLSIL.

This chain uses TRBV7-9 with TRBJ2-1; 14 bases are a match to TRBD2. Germline CDR1 reads SEHNR; CDR2 reads FQNEAQ (reference sequence). The CDR3 sequence is 15 residues long. Trimming took 5 bases from V and 9 from J; bases not matched to a gene: 6. The CDR3 DNA follows: TGTGCCAGCAGCCTCGGGACTAGCGGGAGCCCTGAGCAGTTCTTC. This gives the protein CASSLGTSGSPEQFF. The entire variable domain, with the rest obtained from reference TRBV7-9 and TRBJ2-1, is as follows: DTGVSQNPRHKITKRGQNVTFRCDPISEHNRLYWYRQTLGQGPEFLTYFQNEAQLEKSRLLSDRFSAERPKGSFSTLEIQRTEQGDSAMYLCASSLGTSGSPEQFFGPGTRLTVL.

This clonotype was found a few times. The V gene is TRBV10-3, the J gene TRBJ2-5, with 10 bases matching TRBD2. Germline V lookup: CDR1 ENHRY, CDR2 SYGVKD. This CDR3 comprises 14 residues. The V and J ends lost 4 bases and 5 bases, in that order; junction bases with no gene match: 4. DNA for the CDR3: TGTGCCATCAGTGGTCTAGCGGGAGTTGAGACCCAGTACTTC. Protein: CAISGLAGVETQYF.

Only a few counts were recorded for this clonotype. This chain connects TRBV6-2 or TRBV6-3 to TRBJ1-2; TRBD1 is a possible D gene (5 bases). CDR1 MNHEY and CDR2 SVGEGT come from the germline V gene. The CDR3 has 16 residues. V was pared by 3 bases and J by 5 bases, with 19 bases between. The CDR3 nucleotides are TGTGCCAGCAGTTATGCCGGGGCTCTCTCCTTTTATGGCTACACCTTC. The encoded protein is CASSYAGALSFYGYTF.

V usage is TRBV29-1 and J usage is TRBJ2-3; 10 positions match TRBD2. Germline lookup yields CDR1 SQVTM and CDR2 ANQGSEA. The V segment lost 8 bases and the J segment 2 bases; nucleotides outside the gene matches: 13. This CDR3 has 16 residues. In DNA, the CDR3 is TGCAGCATCTCGAAGAGGCTAGCGGGAGCCACAGATACGCAGTATTTT. Protein product: CSISKRLAGATDTQYF.

The chain employs TRBV11-1 and TRBJ2-1; 7 bases fit TRBD2. CDR1 and CDR2 (germline): SGHAT, FQDESV (reference sequence). CDR3 length: 15 amino acids. Trimming at V came to 5 bases and at J to 2 bases, leaving 6 bases not matched to a gene. The chain's CDR3 is CASSAQREAYNEQFF. In DNA form, the CDR3 reads TGTGCCAGCAGCGCTCAACGGGAGGCCTACAATGAGCAGTTCTTC.

The chain has TRBV6-2 or TRBV6-3 and TRBJ2-7, with unresolved D. Trimming took 2 bases from V and 4 from J, leaving 6 bases between them. This CDR3 has 12 amino acids. Germline CDR1 reads MNHEY; CDR2 reads SVGEGT. CDR3 amino acids: CASSYPTYEQYF. CDR3 sequence (DNA): TGTGCCAGCAGTTACCCCACGTACGAGCAGTACTTC.

The J gene is TRBJ2-1, the V gene TRBV2, with no clear D. The V and J ends lost 5 bases and 6 bases respectively, with 17 bases between them. The CDR3 has 15 residues. Germline V gives CDR1 SNHLY, CDR2 FYNNEI. For the CDR3, the DNA is TGTGCCAGCAGTCGATGGATAAGATCGGGCAATGAGCAGTTCTTC. This sequence encodes CASSRWIRSGNEQFF.

The rearrangement uses TRBV2 and TRBJ1-3, with D possibly TRBD1 on 6 matching bases. Trimming shortened V by 7 bases and J by 4 bases, and 11 bases separated the two germline ends. Germline lookup yields CDR1 SNHLY and CDR2 FYNNEI. This CDR3 has 13 residues. CDR3 coding DNA: TGTGCCAGCAAGAGTCAGGGGGGAAACACCATATATTTT. This encodes CASKSQGGNTIYF.

The gene calls are TRBV20-1 and TRBJ2-7, with D tentatively TRBD1 or TRBD2 (5 bases each). Trimming stripped 4 bases from V and 2 bases from J, with 12 bases between. This CDR3 is 13 amino acids long. Germline loops: CDR1 DFQATT, CDR2 SNEGSKA (reference sequence). The CDR3 nucleotides are TGCAGTGCTAACCGGGACCACCCCTACGAGCAGTACTTC. Its protein is CSANRDHPYEQYF.

The chain carries TRBV20-1 and TRBJ1-5; D is ambiguous. The CDR3 has 15 amino acids. Germline CDR1 and CDR2: DFQATT and SNEGSKA (reference sequence). The ends were cut back, 4 bases at V and 2 bases at J, with 15 bases in the middle. The CDR3 DNA follows: TGCAGTGCTAAGGCGTCCTATGGGGGCAATCAGCCCCAGCATTTT. Translated, it gives CSAKASYGGNQPQHF.

This clonotype was seen more than once but under ten times. The chain recombines TRBV5-1 with TRBJ2-5; maybe TRBD1 (5 bases). The CDR3 length is 14 residues. The V gene lost 5 bases and the J gene lost 1 base, with 12 bases spanning the gap. The germline V gene has CDR1 SGHRS and CDR2 YFSETQ. CDR3: CASSPTAIQETQYF. CDR3 DNA sequence: TGCGCCAGCAGTCCGACAGCGATCCAAGAGACCCAGTACTTC.

This chain uses TRBV14 with TRBJ2-7; 7 nucleotides align to TRBD2. Germline-derived CDR1 and CDR2 are SGHDN and FVKESK. With V trimmed by 2 bases and J by 2 bases, 3 bases remained unmatched. The CDR3 has 14 residues. CDR3 in DNA: TGTGCCAGCAGCCAACTAGCGGCCCCCTACGAGCAGTACTTC. Translated, it gives CASSQLAAPYEQYF.

This clonotype was seen more than once but under ten times. The rearrangement joins TRBV6-2 or TRBV6-3 to TRBJ2-2; the match to TRBD2 covers 7 bases. The CDR3 runs 14 residues. Unmatched junction bases numbered 3, after V lost 8 bases and J lost 0 bases. Germline CDR1 reads MNHEY; CDR2 reads SVGEGT. CDR3 DNA sequence: TGTGCCAGCCTGACTAGCTCGAACACCGGGGAGCTGTTTTTT. Residues: CASLTSSNTGELFF.

The chain combines TRBV4-1 with TRBJ2-7; D unclear. This CDR3 comprises 16 residues. V lost 2 bases to trimming and J lost 0 bases, with 14 bases between them. Per germline, CDR1 MGHRA and CDR2 YSYEKL. CDR3 sequence reads: CASSQLVSLFSYEQYF. In nucleotides, the CDR3 is TGCGCCAGCAGCCAACTAGTTTCCCTCTTCTCCTACGAGCAGTACTTC.

V usage is TRBV20-1 and J usage is TRBJ1-3; no firm D call. The V gene's germline CDR1 is DFQATT and CDR2 SNEGSKA (reference sequence). The length of the CDR3 is 14 residues. V was trimmed by 6 bases and J by 3 bases, leaving 15 bases between them. This CDR3 reads CSAKEYRLGNTIYF. CDR3 DNA: TGCAGTGCCAAAGAATACCGCCTTGGAAACACCATATATTTT.

The chain couples TRBV5-1 to TRBJ2-5, with D unresolved. Trimming took 4 bases from V and 5 from J, leaving 6 bases between them. CDR1 is SGHRS, CDR2 YFSETQ, per germline. This CDR3 spans 11 amino acids. The CDR3 bases are TGCGCCAGCAGCGCGACGGAGACCCAGTACTTC. It yields the protein CASSATETQYF.

The J gene is TRBJ2-2, the V gene TRBV24-1, with D possibly matching TRBD1 (5 bases). The CDR3 covers 14 residues. With 6 bases removed from V and 4 bases from J, the gap between germline ends came to 11 bases. Germline-derived CDR1 and CDR2 are KGHDR and SFDVKD. The CDR3 DNA reads TGTGCCACCAGTCAGGGCTCCCTCACCGGGGAGCTGTTTTTT. Amino acid sequence: CATSQGSLTGELFF.

This clonotype was recorded a few times. The chain employs TRBV5-1 and TRBJ1-6; D not certain. Trimming stripped 1 base from V and 6 bases from J, with 11 bases between. The germline V gene encodes CDR1 SGHRS and CDR2 YFSETQ. The CDR3 is 15 amino acids. The CDR3 nucleotides are TGCGCCAGCAGCTTGTTTCCAGAGAGTAATTCACCCCTCCACTTT. Protein sequence: CASSLFPESNSPLHF.

CDR3 region: CAISGWENTIYF. The CDR3 DNA is TGTGCCATCTCCGGGTGGGAAAACACCATATATTTT. V usage is TRBV10-3 and J usage is TRBJ1-3; D uncertain. Germline-derived CDR1 and CDR2 are ENHRY and SYGVKD. The V and J ends lost 8 bases and 6 bases respectively, with 11 bases between them. The CDR3 consists of 12 residues.

CDR3 in amino acids: CASSTMGVNQPQHF. CDR3 DNA: TGTGCCAGCAGTACCATGGGAGTTAATCAGCCCCAGCATTTT. This chain links TRBV5-4 with TRBJ1-5; D unresolved. The CDR3 has 14 residues. The germline V and J ends were trimmed by 5 bases and 4 bases, with 13 bases remaining between them. Looked up from germline, CDR1 is SGHNT and CDR2 is YYREEE (reference sequence). The full variable domain, completed using reference TRBV5-4 and TRBJ1-5, is ETGVTQSPTHLIKTRGQQVTLRCSSQSGHNTVSWYQQALGQGPQFIFQYYREEENGRGNFPPRFSGLQFPNYSSELNVNALELDDSALYLCASSTMGVNQPQHFGDGTRLSIL.

The V call is TRBV28, the J call TRBJ2-2, with 10 bases aligning to TRBD2. CDR3 length: 15 amino acids. Germline V CDR1 and CDR2: MDHEN, SYDVKM. With 4 bases clipped from V and 6 bases from J, the junction kept 5 bases outside the gene matches. The CDR3 spells CASSSSGRQAGELFF. The CDR3 region has the DNA TGTGCCAGCAGTTCTAGCGGGAGACAGGCCGGGGAGCTGTTTTTT.

This clonotype was seen repeatedly, ten times or more. The chain carries TRBV6-5 and TRBJ2-3, with TRBD1 as a possible D gene (6 bases). Germline CDR1 and CDR2: MNHEY and SVGAGI. Trimming cost V 4 bases and J 5 bases, with 19 bases left between them. CDR3 size: 16 residues. The CDR3 nucleotides read TGTGCCAGCAGTTCAGCCCAGACGCCCAGGGGAGATACGCAGTATTTT. Translating gives CASSSAQTPRGDTQYF.